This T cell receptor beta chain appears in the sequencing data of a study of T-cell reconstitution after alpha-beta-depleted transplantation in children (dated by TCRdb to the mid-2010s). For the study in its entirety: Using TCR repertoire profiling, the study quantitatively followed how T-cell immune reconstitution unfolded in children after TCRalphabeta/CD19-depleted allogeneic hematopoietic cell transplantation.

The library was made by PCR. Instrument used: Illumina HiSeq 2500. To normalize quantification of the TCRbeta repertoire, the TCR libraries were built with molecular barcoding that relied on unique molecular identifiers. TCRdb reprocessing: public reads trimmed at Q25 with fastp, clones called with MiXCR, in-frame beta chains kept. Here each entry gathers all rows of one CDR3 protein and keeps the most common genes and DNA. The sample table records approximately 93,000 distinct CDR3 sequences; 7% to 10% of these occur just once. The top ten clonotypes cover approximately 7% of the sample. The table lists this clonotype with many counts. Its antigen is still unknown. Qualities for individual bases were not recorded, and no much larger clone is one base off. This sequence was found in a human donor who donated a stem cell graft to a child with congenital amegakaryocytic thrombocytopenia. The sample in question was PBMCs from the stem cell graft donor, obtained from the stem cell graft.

The CDR3 reads as follows: CASSLDPDSNQPQHF. The DNA is TGCGCCAGCAGCTTGGATCCGGATAGCAATCAGCCCCAGCATTTT. The rearrangement joined TRBV5-1 to TRBJ1-5; confidence is insufficient to name the D gene. V sheds 0 bases and J sheds 0 bases, leaving 7 bases between their ends. CDR1 and CDR2 (SGHRS, YFSETQ) derive from the germline V gene. Inclusive of the bounding cysteine and phenylalanine, the CDR3 is 15 residues long. Left in the record is the CDR3 DNA by itself, 45 bases read in frame from the first base.